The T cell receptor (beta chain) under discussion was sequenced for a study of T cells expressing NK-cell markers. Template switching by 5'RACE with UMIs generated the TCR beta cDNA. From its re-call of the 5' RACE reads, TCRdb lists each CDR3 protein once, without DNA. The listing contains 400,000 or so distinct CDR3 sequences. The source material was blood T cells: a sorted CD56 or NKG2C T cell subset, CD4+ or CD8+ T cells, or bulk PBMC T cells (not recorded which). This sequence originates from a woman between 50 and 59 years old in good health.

This CDR3 reads CASSRYGDTQYF. The chain recombines TRBV7-3 with TRBJ2-3. The CDR3 has 12 amino acids. Germline V lookup: CDR1 SGHTA, CDR2 FQGTGA. The full variable domain, rest sourced from reference TRBV7-3 and TRBJ2-3, is GAGVSQTPSNKVTEKGKYVELRCDPISGHTALYWYRQSLGQGPEFLIYFQGTGAADDSGLPNDRFFAVRPEGSVSTLKIQRTERGDSAVYLCASSRYGDTQYFGPGTRLTVL.